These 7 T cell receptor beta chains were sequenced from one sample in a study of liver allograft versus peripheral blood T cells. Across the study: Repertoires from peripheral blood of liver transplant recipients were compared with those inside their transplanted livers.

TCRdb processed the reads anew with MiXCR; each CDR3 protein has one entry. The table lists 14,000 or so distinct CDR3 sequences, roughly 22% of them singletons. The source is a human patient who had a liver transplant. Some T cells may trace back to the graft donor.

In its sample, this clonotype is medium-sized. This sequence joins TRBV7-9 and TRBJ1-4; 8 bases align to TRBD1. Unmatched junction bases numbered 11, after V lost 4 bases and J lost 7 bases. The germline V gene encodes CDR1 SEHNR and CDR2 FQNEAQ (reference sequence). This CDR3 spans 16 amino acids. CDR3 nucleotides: TGTGCCAGCAGCTCTTCCAGGACAGGGAGGGGTGAAAAACTGTTTTTT. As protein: CASSSSRTGRGEKLFF.

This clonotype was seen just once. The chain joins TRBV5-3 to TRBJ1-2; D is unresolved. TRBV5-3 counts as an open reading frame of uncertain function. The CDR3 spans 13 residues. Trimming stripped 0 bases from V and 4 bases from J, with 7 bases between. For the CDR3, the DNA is TGTGCCAGAAGCTTGGAGGACCCCTATGGCTACACCTTC. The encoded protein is CARSLEDPYGYTF.

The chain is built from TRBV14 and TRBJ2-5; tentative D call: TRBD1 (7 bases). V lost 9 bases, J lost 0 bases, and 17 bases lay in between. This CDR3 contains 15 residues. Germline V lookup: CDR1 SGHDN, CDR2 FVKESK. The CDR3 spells CASNYGGQNQETQYF. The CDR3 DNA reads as TGTGCCAGTAACTACGGGGGACAGAACCAAGAGACCCAGTACTTC.

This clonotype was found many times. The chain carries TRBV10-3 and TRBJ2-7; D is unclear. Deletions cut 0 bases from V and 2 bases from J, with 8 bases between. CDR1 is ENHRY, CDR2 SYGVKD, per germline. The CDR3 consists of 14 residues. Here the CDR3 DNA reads TGTGCCATCAGTGAGTCGGTGACCCCCTACGAGCAGTACTTC. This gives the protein CAISESVTPYEQYF.

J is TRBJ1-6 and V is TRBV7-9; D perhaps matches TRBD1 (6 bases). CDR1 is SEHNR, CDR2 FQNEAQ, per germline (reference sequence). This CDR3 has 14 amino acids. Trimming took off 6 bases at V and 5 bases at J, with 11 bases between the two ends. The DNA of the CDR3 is TGTGCCAGCAGAGGGACATCCAATAATTCACCCCTCCACTTT. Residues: CASRGTSNNSPLHF.

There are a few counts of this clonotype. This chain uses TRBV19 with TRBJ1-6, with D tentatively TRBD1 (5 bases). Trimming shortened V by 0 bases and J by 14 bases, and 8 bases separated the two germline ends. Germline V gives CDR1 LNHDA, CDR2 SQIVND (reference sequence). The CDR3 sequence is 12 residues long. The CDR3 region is CASSIEGVTLHF. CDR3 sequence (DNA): TGTGCCAGTAGTATAGAAGGGGTAACCCTCCACTTT.

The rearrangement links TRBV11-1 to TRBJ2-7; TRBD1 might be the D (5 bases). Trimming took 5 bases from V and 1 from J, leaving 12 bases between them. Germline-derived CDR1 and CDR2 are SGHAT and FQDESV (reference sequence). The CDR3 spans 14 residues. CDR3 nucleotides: TGTGCCAGCAGCGCGCGACAGTTGTCCTACGAGCAGTACTTC. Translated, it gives CASSARQLSYEQYF.